The rows below give T cell receptor beta chains drawn from one sample of a study of blood T cell repertoires in COVID-19. Measured with immunoSEQ multiplex PCR; TCRdb has only the in-frame clones, and not every one. The top ten clones hold less than 8.5% of a sample with 25,000 or so clones, 75% to 90% of them seen once. The sample comprised peripheral blood. The origin of the receptors is a human donor in a cohort sampled during active COVID-19. The conserved cysteine and the conserved F or W are not part of the CDR3 here. The order of the fields is V gene, J gene, D gene, CDR3 protein. D genes are given only for firm matches.

V gene: TRBV19; J gene: TRBJ2-2; D gene: TRBD2; CDR3 protein: ASHASGSRGTGELF
V gene: TRBV3-1/TRBV3-2; J gene: TRBJ2-5; D gene: TRBD1; CDR3 protein: ASSQDRGRETQY
V gene: TRBV5-1; J gene: TRBJ1-1; D gene: .; CDR3 protein: ASSRQMNTEAF
V gene: TRBV15; J gene: TRBJ2-5; D gene: TRBD2; CDR3 protein: ATSRATSGGQETQY
V gene: TRBV6-5; J gene: TRBJ2-5; D gene: .; CDR3 protein: ASSYGFGQLETQY
V gene: TRBV28; J gene: TRBJ2-4; D gene: .; CDR3 protein: ASSLGGDKNIQY
V gene: TRBV4-3; J gene: TRBJ2-2; D gene: .; CDR3 protein: ASSQDILSNTGELF
V gene: TRBV2; J gene: TRBJ1-1; D gene: .; CDR3 protein: ASTPTGTNTEAF
V gene: TRBV29-1; J gene: TRBJ2-1; D gene: TRBD2; CDR3 protein: SVEGLAGSSYNEQF
V gene: TRBV6-1; J gene: TRBJ1-4; D gene: TRBD1; CDR3 protein: ASSDTTGGNEKLF
V gene: TRBV7-6; J gene: TRBJ2-1; D gene: .; CDR3 protein: ASSLALSRLYNEQF
V gene: TRBV27; J gene: TRBJ1-5; D gene: TRBD1; CDR3 protein: ASSLSQGPYSNQPQH
V gene: TRBV28; J gene: TRBJ2-4; D gene: .; CDR3 protein: ASSFSGTKNIQY
V gene: TRBV5-1; J gene: TRBJ2-2; D gene: .; CDR3 protein: ASSLGSEGSGELF
V gene: TRBV7-9; J gene: TRBJ2-3; D gene: .; CDR3 protein: ASSPETDTQY
V gene: TRBV28; J gene: TRBJ1-6; D gene: TRBD1; CDR3 protein: ASKGQGESPLH
V gene: TRBV11-2; J gene: TRBJ2-5; D gene: TRBD2; CDR3 protein: ASSLEAGGGETQY
V gene: TRBV4-3; J gene: TRBJ2-2; D gene: .; CDR3 protein: ASSQEPQANTGELF
V gene: TRBV28; J gene: TRBJ1-5; D gene: TRBD1; CDR3 protein: AIQGQGNQPQH
V gene: TRBV6-2/TRBV6-3; J gene: TRBJ1-2; D gene: TRBD1; CDR3 protein: ASSYLRRGRLDGYT
V gene: TRBV10-3; J gene: TRBJ2-1; D gene: .; CDR3 protein: AISETAGSYNEQF
V gene: TRBV18; J gene: TRBJ2-2; D gene: .; CDR3 protein: ASSPSSRTGELF